This T cell receptor beta chain derives from a study of technical replicates of blood from a handful of donors. The table came from immunoSEQ multiplex PCR; TCRdb's copy has only in-frame clones and leaves some out. This sample carries some 76,000 clones, under 99% of them seen once, and the ten largest clones take 0.22%. The CDR3 totals 15 residues. CDR1 ENHRY and CDR2 SYGVKD come from the germline V gene. Between the trimmed V and J ends, which lost 7 bases and 0 bases, there was a span of 13 bases. The source is a human donor in good health. The gene calls are TRBV10-3 and TRBJ1-3, with D unclear. What was sequenced was T cells isolated from PBMCs. CDR3 amino acids: CAITETRVSGNTIYF. The CDR3 bases are TGTGCCATCACCGAGACACGAGTCTCTGGAAACACCATATATTTT.